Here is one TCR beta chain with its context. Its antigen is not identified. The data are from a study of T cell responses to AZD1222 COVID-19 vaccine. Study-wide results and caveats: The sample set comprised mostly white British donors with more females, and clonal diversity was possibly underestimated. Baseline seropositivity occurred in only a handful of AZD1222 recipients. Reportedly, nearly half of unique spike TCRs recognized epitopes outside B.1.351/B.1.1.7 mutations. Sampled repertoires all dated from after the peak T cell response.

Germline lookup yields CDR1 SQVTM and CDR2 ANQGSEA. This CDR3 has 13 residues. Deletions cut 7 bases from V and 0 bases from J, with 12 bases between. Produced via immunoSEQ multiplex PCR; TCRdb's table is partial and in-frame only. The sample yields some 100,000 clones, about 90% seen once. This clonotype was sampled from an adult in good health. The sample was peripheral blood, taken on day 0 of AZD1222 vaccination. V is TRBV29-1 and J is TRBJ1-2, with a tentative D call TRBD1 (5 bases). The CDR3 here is CSALDRPNYGYTF. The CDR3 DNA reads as TGCAGCGCCTTAGACAGACCTAACTATGGCTACACCTTC.